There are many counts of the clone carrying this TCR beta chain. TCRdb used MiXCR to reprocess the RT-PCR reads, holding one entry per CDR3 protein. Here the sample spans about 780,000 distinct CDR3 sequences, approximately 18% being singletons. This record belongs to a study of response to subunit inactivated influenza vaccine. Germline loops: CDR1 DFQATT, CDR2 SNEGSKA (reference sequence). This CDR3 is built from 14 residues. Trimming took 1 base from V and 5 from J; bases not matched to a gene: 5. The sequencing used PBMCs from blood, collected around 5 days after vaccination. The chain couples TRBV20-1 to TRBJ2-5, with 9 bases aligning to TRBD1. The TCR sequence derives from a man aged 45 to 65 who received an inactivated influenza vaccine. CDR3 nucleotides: TGCAGTGCTAGAGCCGGGACAGGGAGGGAGACCCAGTACTTC. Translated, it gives CSARAGTGRETQYF.